This T cell receptor (beta chain) was observed in a study of T cell responses to AZD1222 COVID-19 vaccine. Study at large: Analysis merged second doses at about 4 or about 12 weeks.

The assay was immunoSEQ multiplex PCR, and TCRdb's table has in-frame clones only and misses some. This sample has some 100,000 clones, with about 83% found just once. Trimming took 0 bases from V and 5 from J, leaving 5 bases between them. Germline V gene sequence: CDR1 SGHKS, CDR2 YYEKEE (reference sequence). This CDR3 spans 12 amino acids. The study's findings and limits: Reportedly, nearly half the spike-specific TCRs target unmutated variant regions. Clonal diversity was possibly underestimated; the donors were predominantly white British and more often female.

A note on this clone: The antigen remains unidentified.

The sample in question was peripheral blood, obtained on day 0 of AZD1222 vaccination. This chain joins TRBV5-5 and TRBJ2-5, with unresolved D. The clonotype was recovered from an adult in good health. CDR3 DNA: TGTGCCAGCAGCTTGGTTTCGGAGACCCAGTACTTC. It encodes CASSLVSETQYF.